Following are 24 T cell receptor beta chains from one sample sequenced in a study of early T cells in non-severe SARS-CoV-2 infection. TCRdb used MiXCR to reprocess the 5' RACE reads, holding one entry per CDR3 protein. The sample holds about 60,000 distinct CDR3 sequences, 5.6% seen once. Sequenced input: whole blood. These receptors all stem from an adult who was a healthcare worker with PCR-confirmed SARS-CoV-2 infection or an uninfected control (not recorded which).

The chain carries TRBV20-1 and TRBJ1-5, with a weak D call TRBD1 (5 bases). CDR3 length equals 15 residues. Trimming cost V 1 base and J 3 bases, with 13 bases left between them. Germline CDR1 reads DFQATT; CDR2 reads SNEGSKA (reference sequence). This CDR3 is CSARAPRDYNQPQHF. CDR3 coding DNA: TGCAGTGCTAGAGCCCCCAGGGACTACAATCAGCCCCAGCATTTT.

This clonotype has at least ten counts. The V call is TRBV18, the J call TRBJ2-3; 9 bases match TRBD1. V was pared by 8 bases and J by 3 bases, with 12 bases of the junction left unmatched. The CDR3 covers 16 residues. Germline V gene sequence: CDR1 KGHSH, CDR2 LQKENI. CDR3 bases: TGTGCCAGCGCTCAACAGGGGGCCTCTAATACAGATACGCAGTATTTT. It codes for CASAQQGASNTDTQYF.

This clonotype has ten or more counts. V and J are TRBV12-5 and TRBJ1-5; D might be TRBD1 (5 bases). V gave up 7 bases and J gave up 5 bases, with 12 bases separating them. Germline values: CDR1 LGHNT, CDR2 FRNRAP. The CDR3 contains 13 residues. The CDR3 is CASVGMGDQPQHF. The CDR3 DNA sequence: TGTGCTAGTGTCGGGATGGGGGATCAGCCCCAGCATTTT.

This clonotype was recorded many times. The chain links TRBV30 to TRBJ2-3; D unclear. The V gene's germline CDR1 is GTSNPN and CDR2 SVGIG (reference sequence). CDR3 size: 12 residues. V lost 4 bases to trimming and J lost 9 bases, with 14 bases between them. The CDR3 DNA sequence: TGTGCCTGGATCGGACCGGACGCGACGCAGTATTTT. Its translation is CAWIGPDATQYF.

There are a few counts of this clonotype. CDR3 protein: CASSHSGEGYNEQFF. Here the CDR3 DNA reads TGTGCCAGCAGCCACTCTGGTGAGGGCTACAATGAGCAGTTCTTC. The chain has TRBV3-1 and TRBJ2-1; tentatively, D is TRBD2 (5 bases). CDR1 and CDR2 (germline): LGHDT, YNNKEL (reference sequence). The CDR3 totals 15 residues. The ends were cut back, 3 bases at V and 3 bases at J, with 12 bases in the middle.

The chain links TRBV29-1 to TRBJ2-7, with 12 nucleotides matching TRBD2. With 3 bases clipped from V and 4 bases from J, the junction kept 10 bases outside the gene matches. The CDR3 contains 16 residues. Per germline, CDR1 SQVTM and CDR2 ANQGSEA. The CDR3 loop is CSVEYRTSGNLYEQYF. CDR3 DNA: TGCAGCGTTGAGTACAGGACTAGCGGGAATTTATACGAGCAGTACTTC.

This clonotype was seen ten or more times. The CDR3 sequence is CATSEGANYGYTF. CDR3 nucleotide sequence: TGTGCCACCAGTGAGGGGGCGAACTATGGCTACACCTTC. This chain connects TRBV24-1 to TRBJ1-2; D is possibly TRBD1 (6 bases). CDR1 KGHDR and CDR2 SFDVKD come from the germline V gene. The V gene lost 4 bases and the J gene lost 2 bases, with 7 bases spanning the gap. The CDR3 has 13 amino acids.

This clonotype was recorded many times. The chain combines TRBV6-1 with TRBJ1-1; TRBD1 aligns across 9 bases. The CDR3 is 16 amino acids. V lost 3 bases, J lost 1 base, and 6 bases stayed unmatched. The germline gives CDR1 MNHNS, CDR2 SASEGT. DNA of the CDR3: TGTGCCAGCAGTGAGGTCTGGGGACAGGGGAACACTGAAGCTTTCTTT. It encodes CASSEVWGQGNTEAFF.

This clonotype has a count of ten or more. This rearrangement joins TRBV5-1 to TRBJ2-2, with D perhaps given as TRBD1 or TRBD2 (6 bases each). V lost 0 bases and J 5 bases, leaving 14 bases between the germline ends. The CDR3 is 16 residues long. CDR1 is SGHRS, CDR2 YFSETQ, per germline. This CDR3 reads CASSLGGTGRTGELFF. DNA for the CDR3: TGCGCCAGCAGCTTGGGAGGAACAGGGAGGACCGGGGAGCTGTTTTTT. Full variable domain (rest looked up from reference TRBV5-1 and TRBJ2-2): KAGVTQTPRYLIKTRGQQVTLSCSPISGHRSVSWYQQTPGQGLQFLFEYFSETQRNKGNFPGRFSGRQFSNSRSEMNVSTLELGDSALYLCASSLGGTGRTGELFFGEGSRLTVL.

This clonotype appeared many times. This chain links TRBV5-1 with TRBJ1-2; D might be TRBD1 (5 bases). Trimming left V 0 bases short and J 3 bases short, with 12 bases between. This CDR3 is 15 amino acids long. Germline CDR1 reads SGHRS; CDR2 reads YFSETQ. This CDR3 is CASSLGDLLDYGYTF. CDR3 nucleotide sequence: TGCGCCAGCAGCTTGGGGGACTTATTGGACTATGGCTACACCTTC.

The chain joins TRBV7-8 to TRBJ2-7; TRBD2 aligns across 9 bases. The CDR3 is 13 amino acids. Germline CDR1 SGHVS, CDR2 FQNEAQ. With 5 bases clipped from V and 7 bases from J, the junction kept 6 bases outside the gene matches. For the CDR3, the DNA is TGTGCCAGCAGCACACACGCGGGGGGGGAGCAGTACTTC. Translating gives CASSTHAGGEQYF.

This clonotype was seen ten or more times. CDR3 region: CASSQAAGLDWTHDQPQHF. In DNA, the CDR3 is TGTGCCAGCAGCCAAGCCGCGGGATTGGATTGGACGCACGATCAGCCCCAGCATTTT. This sequence joins TRBV3-1 and TRBJ1-5; unclear D gene. Deletions cut 1 base from V and 5 bases from J, with 24 bases between. The CDR3 contains 19 residues. CDR1 LGHDT and CDR2 YNNKEL come from the germline V gene (reference sequence).

This clonotype was found many times. The chain links TRBV6-6 to TRBJ2-7, with TRBD2 matching 7 bases. This CDR3 has 13 residues. CDR1 is MNHNY, CDR2 SVGAGI, per germline (reference sequence). V lost 2 bases and J lost 4; bases outside the gene matches: 2. The CDR3 region is CASSYAGEYEQYF. The CDR3 DNA is TGTGCCAGCAGTTACGCGGGGGAGTACGAGCAGTACTTC.

This clonotype was seen at least ten times. The rearrangement joins TRBV25-1 to TRBJ2-6; the D gene is possibly TRBD1 (6 bases). CDR1 is MGHDK and CDR2 is SYGVNS in the germline V gene. This CDR3 has 17 amino acids. V was shortened by 3 bases and J by 1 base, with 13 bases between the two germline ends. DNA for the CDR3: TGTGCCAGCAGTGATTCTAAACAGGGATCTGGGGCCAACGTCCTGACTTTC. This encodes CASSDSKQGSGANVLTF.

This clonotype was recorded at least ten times. The chain is built from TRBV7-9 and TRBJ2-1; D is uncertain. Germline V gives CDR1 SEHNR, CDR2 FQNEAQ (reference sequence). The V gene lost 4 bases and the J gene lost 1 base, with 14 bases spanning the gap. This CDR3 region has 16 residues. In DNA, the CDR3 is TGTGCCAGCAGCTCACTTGCAGGAGAATCCTACAATGAGCAGTTCTTC. Its translation: CASSSLAGESYNEQFF.

The chain recombines TRBV20-1 with TRBJ1-1; D may be TRBD1 (5 bases). The V and J ends lost 0 bases and 5 bases respectively, with 16 bases between them. Germline lookup yields CDR1 DFQATT and CDR2 SNEGSKA (reference sequence). The CDR3 consists of 15 residues. CDR3 DNA: TGCAGTGCTAGAGAACTCCCTTGGGGGACGACTGAAGCTTTCTTT. Its translation is CSARELPWGTTEAFF.

This clonotype was counted ten times or more. The V and J genes are TRBV24-1 and TRBJ2-1; D possibly corresponds to TRBD2 (6 bases). The CDR3 contains 16 residues. Germline V CDR1 and CDR2: KGHDR, SFDVKD. V lost 0 bases and J 6 bases, leaving 14 bases between the germline ends. The CDR3 reads CATSDLHGSNPNEQFF. The CDR3 bases are TGTGCCACCAGTGATTTGCACGGGAGTAATCCCAATGAGCAGTTCTTC.

This clonotype was seen repeatedly, ten times or more. The rearrangement joins TRBV20-1 to TRBJ2-1; TRBD2 agrees at 8 bases. Trimming at V came to 5 bases and at J to 0 bases, leaving 9 bases not matched to a gene. Germline CDR1 DFQATT, CDR2 SNEGSKA (reference sequence). The CDR3 contains 16 residues. The DNA for the CDR3 is TGCAGTGCTCTTGACGGGAGGGGAAGCTCCTACAATGAGCAGTTCTTC. Amino acid sequence: CSALDGRGSSYNEQFF.

This clonotype was counted ten times or more. The V and J genes are TRBV20-1 and TRBJ2-7; 12 bases align to TRBD2. Germline CDR1 reads DFQATT; CDR2 reads SNEGSKA (reference sequence). V was clipped by 6 bases and J by 9 bases; unmatched bases: 9. The CDR3 is made up of 13 amino acids. The CDR3 nucleotides read TGCAGTGCCCGACTAGCGGGAGTTGGTCGGCAGTACTTC. Its protein product is CSARLAGVGRQYF.

The chain joins TRBV5-1 to TRBJ1-1; tentatively, D is TRBD1 (6 bases). CDR3 length equals 13 residues. The V end was cut by 7 bases, the J end by 2 bases, with 12 bases between. Germline V CDR1 and CDR2: SGHRS, YFSETQ. This chain's CDR3 is CASRQDPNTEAFF. The CDR3 DNA reads TGCGCCAGCCGACAGGATCCAAACACTGAAGCTTTCTTT.

This clonotype occurred many times. The chain joins TRBV6-1 to TRBJ2-7; 9 nucleotides line up with TRBD1. V was pared by 5 bases and J by 4 bases, with 9 bases of the junction left unmatched. Germline CDR1 and CDR2: MNHNS and SASEGT. The CDR3 has 15 amino acids. CDR3 sequence (DNA): TGTGCCAGCAGTTCCGTCGGACAGGGGTTTTACGAGCAGTACTTC. Its protein product is CASSSVGQGFYEQYF.

At least ten counts were recorded for this clonotype. This rearrangement joins TRBV5-1 to TRBJ2-1, with a possible D match to TRBD1 (6 bases). The CDR3 is 15 residues long. Germline CDR1 and CDR2: SGHRS and YFSETQ. V shed 4 bases and J shed 5 bases, with 16 bases lying between them. Here the CDR3 DNA reads TGCGCCAGCAGCCCCTTAACAGGGTCTCACAATGAGCAGTTCTTC. Protein sequence: CASSPLTGSHNEQFF.

The sample holds many counts of this clonotype. V gene TRBV7-3 combines with J gene TRBJ2-2; 9 positions agree with TRBD1. The V gene end was trimmed by 0 bases and the J gene end by 6 bases; junction bases not matched to a gene: 5. CDR3 size: 16 residues. Germline V gene data show CDR1 as SGHTA and CDR2 as FQGTGA. In DNA form, the CDR3 reads TGTGCCAGCAGCTTAACGGGGACAGGGTCATCCGGGGAGCTGTTTTTT. Translating it yields CASSLTGTGSSGELFF.

In its sample, this clonotype was seen many times. The chain joins TRBV5-1 to TRBJ2-7; D might be TRBD1 (6 bases). CDR1 is SGHRS, CDR2 YFSETQ, per germline. The ends were cut back, 4 bases at V and 0 bases at J, with 11 bases in the middle. The CDR3 is made up of 14 amino acids. The CDR3 DNA is TGCGCCAGCAGCCTGGGGGACATCTCCTACGAGCAGTACTTC. This encodes CASSLGDISYEQYF.